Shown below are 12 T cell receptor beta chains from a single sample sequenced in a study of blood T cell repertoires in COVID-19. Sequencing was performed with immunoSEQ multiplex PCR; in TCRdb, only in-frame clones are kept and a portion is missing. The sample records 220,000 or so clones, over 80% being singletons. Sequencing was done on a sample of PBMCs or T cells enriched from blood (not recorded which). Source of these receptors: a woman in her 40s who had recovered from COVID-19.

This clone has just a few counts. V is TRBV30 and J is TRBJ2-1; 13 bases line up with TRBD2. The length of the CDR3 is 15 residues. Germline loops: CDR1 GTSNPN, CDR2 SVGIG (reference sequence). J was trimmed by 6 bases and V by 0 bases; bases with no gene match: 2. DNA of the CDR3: TGTGCCTGGAGTGTACTAGCGGGAGGGCCCAATGAGCAGTTCTTC. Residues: CAWSVLAGGPNEQFF.

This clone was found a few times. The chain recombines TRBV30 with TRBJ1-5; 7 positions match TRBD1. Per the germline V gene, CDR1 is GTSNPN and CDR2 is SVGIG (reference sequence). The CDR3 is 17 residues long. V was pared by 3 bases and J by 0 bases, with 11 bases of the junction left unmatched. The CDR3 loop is CAWSLTGLGSSNQPQHF. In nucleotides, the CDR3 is TGTGCCTGGAGCTTGACAGGGCTGGGGTCTAGCAATCAGCCCCAGCATTTT.

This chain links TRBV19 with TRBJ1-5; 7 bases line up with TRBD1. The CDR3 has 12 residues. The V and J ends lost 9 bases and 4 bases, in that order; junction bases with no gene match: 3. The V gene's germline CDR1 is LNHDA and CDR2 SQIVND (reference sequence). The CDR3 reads CASRQGNQPQHF. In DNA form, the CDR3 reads TGTGCCAGCAGACAGGGAAATCAGCCCCAGCATTTT.

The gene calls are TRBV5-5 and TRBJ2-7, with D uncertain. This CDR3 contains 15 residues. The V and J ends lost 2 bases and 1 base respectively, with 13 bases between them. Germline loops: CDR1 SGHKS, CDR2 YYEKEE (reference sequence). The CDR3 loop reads CASSFGGFESYEQYF. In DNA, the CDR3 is TGTGCCAGCAGCTTCGGCGGATTCGAATCCTACGAGCAGTACTTC.

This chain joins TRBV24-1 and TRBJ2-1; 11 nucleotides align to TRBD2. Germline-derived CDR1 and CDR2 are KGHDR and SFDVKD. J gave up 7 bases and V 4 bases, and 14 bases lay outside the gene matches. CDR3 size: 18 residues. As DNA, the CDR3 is TGTGCCACCAGTGACCCAACCACGACTAGCGGGAAACATAATGAGCAGTTCTTC. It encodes CATSDPTTTSGKHNEQFF.

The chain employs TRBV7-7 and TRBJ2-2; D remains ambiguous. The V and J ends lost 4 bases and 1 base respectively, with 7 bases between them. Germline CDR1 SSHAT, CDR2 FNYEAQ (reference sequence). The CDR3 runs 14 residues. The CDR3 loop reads CASSSQVNTGELFF. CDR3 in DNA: TGTGCCAGCAGCTCCCAGGTGAACACCGGGGAGCTGTTTTTT. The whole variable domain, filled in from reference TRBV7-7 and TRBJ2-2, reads GAGVSQSPRYKVTKRGQDVTLRCDPISSHATLYWYQQALGQGPEFLTYFNYEAQPDKSGLPSDRFSAERPEGSISTLTIQRTEQRDSAMYRCASSSQVNTGELFFGEGSRLTVL.

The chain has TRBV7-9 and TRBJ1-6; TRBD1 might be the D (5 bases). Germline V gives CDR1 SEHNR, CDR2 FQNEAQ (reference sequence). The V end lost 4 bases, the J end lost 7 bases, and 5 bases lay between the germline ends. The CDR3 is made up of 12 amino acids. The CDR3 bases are TGTGCCAGCAGCTCAGGGAATTCACCCCTCCACTTT. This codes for CASSSGNSPLHF.

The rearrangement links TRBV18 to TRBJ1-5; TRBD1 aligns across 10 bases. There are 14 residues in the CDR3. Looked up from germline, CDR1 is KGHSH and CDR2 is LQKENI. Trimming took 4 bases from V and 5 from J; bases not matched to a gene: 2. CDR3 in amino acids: CASSQGTGDQPQHF. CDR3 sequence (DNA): TGTGCCAGCTCACAGGGGACAGGGGATCAGCCCCAGCATTTT.

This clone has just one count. The CDR3 is CASSFQNSNQPQHF. DNA of the CDR3: TGTGCCAGTAGTTTTCAGAATAGCAATCAGCCCCAGCATTTT. This sequence joins TRBV19 and TRBJ1-5; no firm D call. The CDR3 sequence is 14 residues long. V was trimmed by 5 bases and J by 0 bases, leaving 8 bases between them. Germline assignment: CDR1 LNHDA and CDR2 SQIVND (reference sequence). The full variable domain, in which reference TRBV19 and TRBJ1-5 provide the parts outside the CDR3, is DGGITQSPKYLFRKEGQNVTLSCEQNLNHDAMYWYRQDPGQGLRLIYYSQIVNDFQKGDIAEGYSVSREKKESFPLTVTSAQKNPTAFYLCASSFQNSNQPQHFGDGTRLSIL.

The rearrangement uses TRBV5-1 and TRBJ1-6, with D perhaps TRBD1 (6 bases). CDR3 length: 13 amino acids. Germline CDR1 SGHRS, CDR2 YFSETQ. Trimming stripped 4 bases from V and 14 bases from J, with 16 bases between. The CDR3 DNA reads TGCGCCAGCAGCCCTATGGACAGTTGGACCCTCCACTTT. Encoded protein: CASSPMDSWTLHF.

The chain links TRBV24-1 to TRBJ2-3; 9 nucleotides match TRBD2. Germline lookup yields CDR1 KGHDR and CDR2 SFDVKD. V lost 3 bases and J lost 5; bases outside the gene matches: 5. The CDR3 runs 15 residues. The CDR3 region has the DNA TGTGCCACCAGTGATATTGTAGCGGGAGAAGATACGCAGTATTTT. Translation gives CATSDIVAGEDTQYF.

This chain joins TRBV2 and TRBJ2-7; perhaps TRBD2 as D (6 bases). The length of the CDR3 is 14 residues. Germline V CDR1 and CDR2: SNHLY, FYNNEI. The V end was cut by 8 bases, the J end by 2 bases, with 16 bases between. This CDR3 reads CASDDGGPAYEQYF. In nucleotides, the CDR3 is TGTGCCAGCGACGACGGGGGACCCGCCTACGAGCAGTACTTC.